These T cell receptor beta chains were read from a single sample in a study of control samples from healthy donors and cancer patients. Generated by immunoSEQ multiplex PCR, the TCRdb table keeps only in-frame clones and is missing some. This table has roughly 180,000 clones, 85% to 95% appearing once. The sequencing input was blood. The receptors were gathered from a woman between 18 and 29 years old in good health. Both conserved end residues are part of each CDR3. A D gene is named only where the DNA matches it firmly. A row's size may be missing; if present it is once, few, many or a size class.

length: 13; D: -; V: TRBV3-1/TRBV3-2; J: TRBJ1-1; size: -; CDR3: CASSRRANTEAFF; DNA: TGTGCCAGCAGCCGCAGGGCCAACACTGAAGCTTTCTTT
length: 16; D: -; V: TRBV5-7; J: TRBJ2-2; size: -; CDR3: CASSLGGGIMGTGLFF; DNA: TGTGCCAGCAGCTTGGGTGGCGGGATAATGGGAACGGGGCTGTTTTTT
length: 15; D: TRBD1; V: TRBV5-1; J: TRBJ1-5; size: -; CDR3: CASSLETGGRQPQHF; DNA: TGCGCCAGCAGCTTGGAAACAGGGGGACGGCAGCCCCAGCATTTT
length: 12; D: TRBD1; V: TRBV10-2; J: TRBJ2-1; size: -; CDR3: CASRRTGNEQFF; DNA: TGCGCCAGCAGAAGGACAGGGAATGAGCAGTTCTTC
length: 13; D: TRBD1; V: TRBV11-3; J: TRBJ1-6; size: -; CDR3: CASQGQGNSPLHF; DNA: TGTGCCAGCCAGGGACAGGGGAATTCACCCCTCCACTTT
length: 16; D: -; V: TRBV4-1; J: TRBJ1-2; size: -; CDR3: CASSQPQLNLNYGYTF; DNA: TGCGCCAGCAGCCAACCCCAATTGAACCTTAACTATGGCTACACCTTC
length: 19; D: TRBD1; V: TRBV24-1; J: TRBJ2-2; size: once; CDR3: CATSDPRGQGAGATGELFF; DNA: TGTGCCACCAGTGACCCACGGGGACAGGGGGCCGGGGCCACCGGGGAGCTGTTTTTT
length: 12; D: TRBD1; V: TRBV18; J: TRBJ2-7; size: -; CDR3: CASSGTAYEQYF; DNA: TGTGCCAGCTCAGGGACAGCCTACGAGCAGTACTTC
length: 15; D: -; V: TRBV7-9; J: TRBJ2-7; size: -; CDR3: CASSLAGTLIYEQYF; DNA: TGTGCCAGCAGCTTAGCGGGGACACTGATCTACGAGCAGTACTTC
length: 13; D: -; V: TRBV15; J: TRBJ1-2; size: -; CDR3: CATSWGPTYGYTF; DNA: TGTGCCACCAGCTGGGGGCCCACCTATGGCTACACCTTC
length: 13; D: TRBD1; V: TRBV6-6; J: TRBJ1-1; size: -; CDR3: CASSRDSPTGAFF; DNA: TGTGCCAGCAGTAGGGACAGCCCAACGGGGGCTTTCTTT
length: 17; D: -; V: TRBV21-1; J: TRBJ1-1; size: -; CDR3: CASSSRTGPNSWAEAFF; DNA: TGTGCCAGCAGCTCCCGGACAGGACCCAACTCTTGGGCTGAAGCTTTCTTT
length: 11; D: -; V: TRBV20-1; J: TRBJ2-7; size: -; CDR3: CSADYGYEQYF; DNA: TGCAGTGCAGATTACGGATACGAGCAGTACTTC
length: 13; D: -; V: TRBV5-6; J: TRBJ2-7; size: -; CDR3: CASSFSGTYEQYF; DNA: TGTGCCAGCAGCTTTAGTGGCACCTACGAGCAGTACTTC
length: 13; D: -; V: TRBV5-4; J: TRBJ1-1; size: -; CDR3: CAESLRGNTEAFF; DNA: TGTGCAGAGAGCCTGAGGGGTAACACTGAAGCTTTCTTT
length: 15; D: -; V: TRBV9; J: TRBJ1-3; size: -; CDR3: CASSVSGSSGNTIYF; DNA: TGTGCCAGCAGCGTTTCTGGATCCTCTGGAAACACCATATATTTT
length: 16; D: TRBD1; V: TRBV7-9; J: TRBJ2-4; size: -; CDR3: CASSAGQGAAKNIQYF; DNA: TGTGCCAGCAGCGCCGGACAGGGGGCAGCCAAAAACATTCAGTACTTC
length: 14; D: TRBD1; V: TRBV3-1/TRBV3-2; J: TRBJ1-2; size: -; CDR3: CASSPEGQVYGYTF; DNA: TGTGCCAGCAGCCCCGAAGGACAGGTCTATGGCTACACCTTC
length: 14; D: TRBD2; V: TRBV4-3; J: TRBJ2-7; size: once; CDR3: CASSFSGGSYEQYF; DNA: TGCGCCAGCAGCTTTAGCGGGGGCTCCTACGAGCAGTACTTC
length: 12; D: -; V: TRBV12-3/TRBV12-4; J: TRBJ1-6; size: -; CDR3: CASSPAFSPLHF; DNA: TGTGCCAGCAGCCCTGCATTTTCACCCCTCCACTTT
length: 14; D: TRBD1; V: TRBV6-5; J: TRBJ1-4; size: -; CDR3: CASRPGGGGEKLFF; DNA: TGTGCCAGCAGACCAGGGGGAGGAGGGGAAAAACTGTTTTTT
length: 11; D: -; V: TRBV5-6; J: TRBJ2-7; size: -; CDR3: CASSYTYEQYF; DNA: TGTGCCAGCAGCTACACCTACGAGCAGTACTTC
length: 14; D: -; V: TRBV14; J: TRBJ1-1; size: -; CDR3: CASSQYPASTEAFF; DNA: TGTGCCAGCAGCCAATATCCAGCCAGCACTGAAGCTTTCTTT
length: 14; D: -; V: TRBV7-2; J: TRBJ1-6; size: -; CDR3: CASSLGQTNSPLHF; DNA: TGTGCCAGCAGCTTAGGGCAGACCAATTCACCCCTCCACTTT
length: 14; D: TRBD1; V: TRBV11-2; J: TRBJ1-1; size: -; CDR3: CASSIGTGNTEAFF; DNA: TGTGCCAGCAGCATCGGGACAGGGAACACTGAAGCTTTCTTT
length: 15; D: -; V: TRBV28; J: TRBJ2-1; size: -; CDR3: CASSLGHAPYNEQFF; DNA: TGTGCCAGCAGTTTGGGGCACGCCCCTTACAATGAGCAGTTCTTC
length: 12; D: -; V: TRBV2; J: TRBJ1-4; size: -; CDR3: CASSGINLKLFF; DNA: TGTGCCAGCAGTGGGATTAACCTAAAACTGTTTTTT
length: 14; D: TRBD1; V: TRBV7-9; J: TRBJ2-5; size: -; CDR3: CASSPDREFGTQYF; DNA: TGTGCCAGCAGCCCCGACAGGGAGTTCGGGACCCAGTACTTC
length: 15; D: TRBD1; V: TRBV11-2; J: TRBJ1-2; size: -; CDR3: CASSSLDRGLNGYTF; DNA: TGTGCCAGCAGCTCGCTGGACAGGGGGTTGAATGGCTACACCTTC
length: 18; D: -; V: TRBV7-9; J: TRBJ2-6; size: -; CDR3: CAVPRTGRTFSGANVLTF; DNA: TGTGCCGTGCCCCGCACGGGTCGCACCTTCTCTGGGGCCAACGTCCTGACTTTC
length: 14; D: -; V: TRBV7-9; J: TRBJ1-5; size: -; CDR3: CASSSLSGNQPQHF; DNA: TGTGCCAGCAGTTCTTTATCGGGCAATCAGCCCCAGCATTTT
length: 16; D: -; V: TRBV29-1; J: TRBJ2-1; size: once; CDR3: CSGGGRGMKSYNEQFF; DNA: TGCAGCGGAGGAGGTCGCGGGATGAAGTCCTACAATGAGCAGTTCTTC
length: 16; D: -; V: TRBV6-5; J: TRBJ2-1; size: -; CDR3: CASSYVVRLTDNEQFF; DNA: TGTGCCAGCAGTTATGTAGTGCGGCTCACTGACAATGAGCAGTTCTTC
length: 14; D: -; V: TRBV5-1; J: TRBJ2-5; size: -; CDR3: CASSGGTPQETQYF; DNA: TGCGCCAGCAGCGGAGGGACTCCGCAAGAGACCCAGTACTTC
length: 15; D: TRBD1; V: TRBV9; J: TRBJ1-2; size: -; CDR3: CASSGRDRGNYGYTF; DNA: TGTGCCAGCAGCGGAAGGGACAGGGGGAACTATGGCTACACCTTC
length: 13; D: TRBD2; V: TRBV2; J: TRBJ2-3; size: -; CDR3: CASGRGGADTQYF; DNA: TGTGCCAGCGGGCGGGGGGGGGCAGATACGCAGTATTTT
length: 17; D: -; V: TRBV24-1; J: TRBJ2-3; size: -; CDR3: CATSDNPGTTGTDTQYF; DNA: TGTGCCACCAGTGATAACCCCGGGACAACCGGCACAGATACGCAGTATTTT
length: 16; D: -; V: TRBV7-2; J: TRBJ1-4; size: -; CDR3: CASSLAIGSGDEKLFF; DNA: TGTGCCAGCAGCTTAGCCATCGGATCTGGGGATGAAAAACTGTTTTTT
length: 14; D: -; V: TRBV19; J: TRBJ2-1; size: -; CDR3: CASSIRRELDEQFF; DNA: TGTGCCAGTAGTATAAGACGGGAGCTCGATGAGCAGTTCTTC
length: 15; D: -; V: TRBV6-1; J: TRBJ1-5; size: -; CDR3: CASSEAGAGRRPQHF; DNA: TGTGCCAGCAGTGAAGCCGGGGCAGGGAGGAGGCCCCAGCATTTT
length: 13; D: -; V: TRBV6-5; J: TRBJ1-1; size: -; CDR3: CASKGRSNTEAFF; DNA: TGTGCCAGTAAGGGCAGATCGAACACTGAAGCTTTCTTT
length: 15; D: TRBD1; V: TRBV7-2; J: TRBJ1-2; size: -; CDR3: CASSWFTGTGDGYTF; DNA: TGTGCCAGCAGCTGGTTCACCGGGACAGGGGATGGCTACACCTTC
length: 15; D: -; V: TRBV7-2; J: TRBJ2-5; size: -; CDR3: CASSLDFGREETQYF; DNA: TGTGCCAGCAGCTTAGATTTTGGCAGGGAAGAGACCCAGTACTTC
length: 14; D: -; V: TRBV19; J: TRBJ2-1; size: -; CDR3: CASSSSGRSNEQFF; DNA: TGTGCCAGTAGTTCTTCCGGGCGGAGCAATGAGCAGTTCTTC
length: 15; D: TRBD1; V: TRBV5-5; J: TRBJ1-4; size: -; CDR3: CASSFVDRSNEKLFF; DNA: TGTGCCAGCAGCTTTGTGGACAGGTCTAATGAAAAACTGTTTTTT
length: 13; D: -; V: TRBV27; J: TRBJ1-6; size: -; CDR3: CASSLGRVFPLHF; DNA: TGTGCCAGCAGTTTGGGCAGGGTGTTTCCCCTCCACTTT